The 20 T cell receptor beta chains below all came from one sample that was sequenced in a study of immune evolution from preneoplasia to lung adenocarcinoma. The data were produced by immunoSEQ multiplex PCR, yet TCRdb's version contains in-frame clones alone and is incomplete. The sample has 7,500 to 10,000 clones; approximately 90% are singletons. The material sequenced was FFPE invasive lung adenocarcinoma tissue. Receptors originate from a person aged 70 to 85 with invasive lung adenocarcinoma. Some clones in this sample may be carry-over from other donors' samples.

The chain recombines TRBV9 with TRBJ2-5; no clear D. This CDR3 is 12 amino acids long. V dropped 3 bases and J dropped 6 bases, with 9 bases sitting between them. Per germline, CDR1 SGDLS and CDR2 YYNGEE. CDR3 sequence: CASSAPRKTQYF. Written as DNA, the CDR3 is TGTGCCAGCAGCGCGCCCCGGAAGACCCAGTACTTC.

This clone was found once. As DNA, the CDR3 is TGCGCCAGCAGCCGGGCCGACGGGTACACTGAAGCTTTCTTT. Translated, it gives CASSRADGYTEAFF. The chain carries TRBV4-1 and TRBJ1-1; D not resolved. In germline, CDR1 is MGHRA, CDR2 YSYEKL. This CDR3 is built from 14 residues. Deletions cut 4 bases from V and 3 bases from J, with 12 bases between.

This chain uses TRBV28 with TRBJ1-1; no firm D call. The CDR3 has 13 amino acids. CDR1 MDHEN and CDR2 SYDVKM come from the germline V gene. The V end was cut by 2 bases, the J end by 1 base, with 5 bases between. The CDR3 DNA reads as TGTGCCAGCAGTTTACCCCGGAACACTGAAGCTTTCTTT. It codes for CASSLPRNTEAFF.

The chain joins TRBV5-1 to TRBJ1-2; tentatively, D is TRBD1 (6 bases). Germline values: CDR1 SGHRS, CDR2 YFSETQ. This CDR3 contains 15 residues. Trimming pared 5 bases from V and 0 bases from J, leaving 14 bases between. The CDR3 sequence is CASRAGTTTNYGYTF. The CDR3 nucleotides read TGCGCCAGCAGGGCCGGGACAACTACTAACTATGGCTACACCTTC.

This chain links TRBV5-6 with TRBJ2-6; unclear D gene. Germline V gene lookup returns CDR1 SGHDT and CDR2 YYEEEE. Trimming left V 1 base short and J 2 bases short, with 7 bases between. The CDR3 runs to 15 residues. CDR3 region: CASSLSGTGANVLTF. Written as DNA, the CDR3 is TGTGCCAGCAGCTTGTCAGGAACTGGGGCCAACGTCCTGACTTTC.

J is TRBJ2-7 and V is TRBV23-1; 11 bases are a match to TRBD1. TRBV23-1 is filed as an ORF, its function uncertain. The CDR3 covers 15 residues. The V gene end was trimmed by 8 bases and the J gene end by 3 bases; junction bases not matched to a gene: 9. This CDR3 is CASHVWTGGVYEQYF. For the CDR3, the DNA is TGCGCCAGCCATGTGTGGACAGGGGGCGTCTACGAGCAGTACTTC.

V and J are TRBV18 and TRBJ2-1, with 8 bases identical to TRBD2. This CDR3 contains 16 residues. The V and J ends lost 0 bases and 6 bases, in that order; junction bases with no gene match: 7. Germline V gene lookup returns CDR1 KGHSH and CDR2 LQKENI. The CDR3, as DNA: TGTGCCAGCTCACCACCGGTCGGGGGGGTAGGCAATGAGCAGTTCTTC. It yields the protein CASSPPVGGVGNEQFF.

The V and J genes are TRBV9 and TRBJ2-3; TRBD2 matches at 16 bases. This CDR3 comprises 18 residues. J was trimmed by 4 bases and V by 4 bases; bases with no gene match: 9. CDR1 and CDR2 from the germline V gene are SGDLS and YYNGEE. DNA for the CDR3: TGTGCCAGCAGCCTCCGTGGGACTAGCGGGGGGGCGGCAGATACGCAGTATTTT. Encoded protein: CASSLRGTSGGAADTQYF.

The CDR3 DNA is TGTGCCAGCAGTGGGGTGGACTATGGCTACACCTTC. Amino acids: CASSGVDYGYTF. V usage is TRBV9 and J usage is TRBJ1-2; the D is unclear. CDR3 length: 12 residues. V was clipped by 5 bases and J by 3 bases, with 8 bases between them. Germline CDR1 and CDR2: SGDLS and YYNGEE.

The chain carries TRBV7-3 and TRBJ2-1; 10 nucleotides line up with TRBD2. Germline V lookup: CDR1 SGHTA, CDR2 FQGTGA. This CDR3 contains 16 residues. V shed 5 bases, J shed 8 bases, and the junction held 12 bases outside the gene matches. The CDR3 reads CASSPSGTSDPHEQFF. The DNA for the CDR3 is TGTGCCAGCAGCCCCTCTGGGACTAGCGACCCTCATGAGCAGTTCTTC.

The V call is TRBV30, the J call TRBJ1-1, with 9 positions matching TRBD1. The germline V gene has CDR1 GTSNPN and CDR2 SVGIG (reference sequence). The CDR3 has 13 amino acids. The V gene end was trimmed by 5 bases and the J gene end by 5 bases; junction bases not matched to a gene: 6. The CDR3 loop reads CAWAGTGWTEAFF. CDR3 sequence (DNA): TGTGCCTGGGCGGGGACAGGGTGGACTGAAGCTTTCTTT.

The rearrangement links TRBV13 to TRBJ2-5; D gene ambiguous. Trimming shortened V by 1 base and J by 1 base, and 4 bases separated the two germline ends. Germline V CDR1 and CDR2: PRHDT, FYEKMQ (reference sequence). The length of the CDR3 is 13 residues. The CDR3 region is CASSLVGQETQYF. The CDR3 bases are TGTGCCAGCAGCTTAGTTGGCCAAGAGACCCAGTACTTC.

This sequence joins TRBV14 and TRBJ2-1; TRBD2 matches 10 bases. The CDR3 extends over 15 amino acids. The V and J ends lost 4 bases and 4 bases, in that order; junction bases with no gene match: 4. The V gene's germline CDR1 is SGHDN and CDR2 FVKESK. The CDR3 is CASSRGLALYNEQFF. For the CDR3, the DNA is TGTGCCAGCAGCCGGGGACTAGCGTTATACAATGAGCAGTTCTTC.

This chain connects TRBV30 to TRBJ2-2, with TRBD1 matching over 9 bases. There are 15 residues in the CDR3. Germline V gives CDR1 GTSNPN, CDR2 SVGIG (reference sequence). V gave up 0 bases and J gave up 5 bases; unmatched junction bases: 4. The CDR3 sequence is CAWSVQGASTGELFF. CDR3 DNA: TGTGCCTGGAGTGTACAGGGGGCTTCTACCGGGGAGCTGTTTTTT. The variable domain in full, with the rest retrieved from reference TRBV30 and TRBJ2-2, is SQTIHQWPATLVQPVGSPLSLECTVEGTSNPNLYWYRQAAGRGLQLLFYSVGIGQISSEVPQNLSASRPQDRQFILSSKKLLLSDSGFYLCAWSVQGASTGELFFGEGSRLTVL.

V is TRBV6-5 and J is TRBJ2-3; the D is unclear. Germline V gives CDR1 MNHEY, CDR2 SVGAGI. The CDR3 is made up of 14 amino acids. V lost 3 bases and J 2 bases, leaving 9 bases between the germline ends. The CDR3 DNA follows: TGTGCCAGCAGTTATGATCCCTCCACAGATACGCAGTATTTT. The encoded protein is CASSYDPSTDTQYF.

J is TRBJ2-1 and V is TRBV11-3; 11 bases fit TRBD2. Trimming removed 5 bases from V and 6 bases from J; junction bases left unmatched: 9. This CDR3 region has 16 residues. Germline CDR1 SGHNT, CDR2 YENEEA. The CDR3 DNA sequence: TGTGCCAGCAGCCGGGAACTAGCGGGAGCGGGCAATGAGCAGTTCTTC. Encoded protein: CASSRELAGAGNEQFF.

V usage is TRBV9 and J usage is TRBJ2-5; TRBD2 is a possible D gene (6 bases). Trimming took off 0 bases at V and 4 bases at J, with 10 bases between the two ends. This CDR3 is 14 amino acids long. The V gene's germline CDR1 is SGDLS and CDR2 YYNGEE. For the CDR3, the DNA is TGTGCCAGCAGCGTAGGGGGGGAACTAGAGACCCAGTACTTC. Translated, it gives CASSVGGELETQYF.

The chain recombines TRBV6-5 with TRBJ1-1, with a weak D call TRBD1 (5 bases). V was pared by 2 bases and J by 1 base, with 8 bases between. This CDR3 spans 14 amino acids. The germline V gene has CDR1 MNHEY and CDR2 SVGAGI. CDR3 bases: TGTGCCAGCAGTTACGCGACAGCGAACACTGAAGCTTTCTTT. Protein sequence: CASSYATANTEAFF.

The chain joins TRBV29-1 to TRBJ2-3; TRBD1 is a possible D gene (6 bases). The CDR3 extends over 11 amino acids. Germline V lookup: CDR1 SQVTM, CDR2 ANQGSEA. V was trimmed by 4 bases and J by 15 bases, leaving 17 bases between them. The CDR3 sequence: CSVVIQGWIYF. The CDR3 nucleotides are TGCAGCGTTGTAATCCAGGGGTGGATTTATTTT.

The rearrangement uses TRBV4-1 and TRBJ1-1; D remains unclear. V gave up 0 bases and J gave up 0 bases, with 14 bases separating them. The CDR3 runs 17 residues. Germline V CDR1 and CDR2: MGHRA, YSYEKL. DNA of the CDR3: TGCGCCAGCAGCCAAGATCTTGACCGGCATGTGAACACTGAAGCTTTCTTT. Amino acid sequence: CASSQDLDRHVNTEAFF.